Presented here are 24 T cell receptor beta chains from one specimen sequenced in a study of blood T cells in healthy people across ages. With a J-beta primer mix and a sample-barcoded 5' primer, a second PCR ran about 6 to 11 cycles. From the 5' RACE reads, TCRdb called clonotypes with MiXCR, one entry per CDR3 protein. The sample holds around 620,000 distinct CDR3 sequences, approximately 30% seen once. Sequenced input: blood. All receptors derive from a woman in her seventies in good health.

There are a few counts of this clonotype. The gene calls are TRBV20-1 and TRBJ2-5; 9 bases match TRBD1. This CDR3 contains 13 residues. Germline assignment: CDR1 DFQATT and CDR2 SNEGSKA (reference sequence). With V trimmed by 5 bases and J by 3 bases, 4 bases remained unmatched. The DNA for the CDR3 is TGCAGTGCTCCCCGGACAGGGGAAGAGACCCAGTACTTC. This codes for CSAPRTGEETQYF.

The chain carries TRBV9 and TRBJ1-5; D remains unclear. V was clipped by 0 bases and J by 6 bases, with 7 bases between them. Germline CDR1 reads SGDLS; CDR2 reads YYNGEE. This CDR3 has 13 amino acids. The CDR3 loop is CASSVDGLQPQHF. DNA of the CDR3: TGTGCCAGCAGCGTAGACGGCCTTCAGCCCCAGCATTTT.

This sequence joins TRBV11-2 and TRBJ1-3, with 7 bases fitting TRBD1. Germline loops: CDR1 SGHAT, CDR2 FQNNGV. The J segment lost 6 bases and the V segment lost 3 bases, leaving 8 bases of the junction unmatched. The CDR3 is 15 residues long. CDR3 amino acids: CASSFRGGIENTIYF. DNA of the CDR3: TGTGCCAGCAGCTTCCGAGGGGGCATTGAAAACACCATATATTTT.

The chain has TRBV29-1 and TRBJ2-4; TRBD1 matches at 10 bases. Germline V lookup: CDR1 SQVTM, CDR2 ANQGSEA. Trimming took 4 bases from V and 6 from J; bases not matched to a gene: 6. The CDR3 totals 14 residues. CDR3 loop: CSVGDRGGGNIQYF. The CDR3 nucleotides read TGCAGCGTTGGGGACAGGGGTGGTGGAAACATTCAGTACTTC.

The CDR3 DNA reads as TGCAGTGCTAGAGACATAGCGGGGGCCCTCTACAATGAGCAGTTCTTC. Residues: CSARDIAGALYNEQFF. The V call is TRBV20-1, the J call TRBJ2-1, with 9 bases that match TRBD2. Germline CDR1 and CDR2: DFQATT and SNEGSKA (reference sequence). J was trimmed by 3 bases and V by 0 bases; bases with no gene match: 6. The CDR3 is made up of 16 amino acids.

The chain recombines TRBV4-3 with TRBJ1-2; 8 nucleotides align to TRBD1. With V trimmed by 2 bases and J by 6 bases, 5 bases remained unmatched. From germline, CDR1 is LGHNA and CDR2 YSLEER. The CDR3 has 14 residues. The CDR3 protein is CASSQIPGGDGYTF. CDR3 sequence (DNA): TGCGCCAGCAGCCAAATCCCAGGGGGCGATGGCTACACCTTC.

This sequence joins TRBV20-1 and TRBJ2-1; tentatively, D is TRBD2 (7 bases). From germline, CDR1 is DFQATT and CDR2 SNEGSKA (reference sequence). Trimming removed 5 bases at V and 4 bases at J, with 12 bases between. The length of the CDR3 is 13 residues. This CDR3 is CSAGGGGYNEQFF. CDR3 bases: TGCAGTGCTGGAGGGGGGGGGTACAATGAGCAGTTCTTC.

The chain joins TRBV11-2 to TRBJ1-2; D is perhaps TRBD1 (6 bases). The germline V and J ends were trimmed by 7 bases and 8 bases, with 29 bases remaining between them. Germline CDR1 and CDR2: SGHAT and FQNNGV. The CDR3 totals 17 residues. CDR3: CASMRGTGTHSRRGYTF. The CDR3 coding sequence is TGTGCCAGCATGAGAGGTACCGGGACACACTCTCGGAGGGGCTACACCTTC.

The chain couples TRBV29-1 to TRBJ1-1; no clear D. CDR1 and CDR2 (germline): SQVTM, ANQGSEA. The CDR3 covers 12 residues. V shed 3 bases and J shed 6 bases, with 11 bases lying between them. The CDR3 nucleotides are TGCAGCGTTGATCGAGTGGGAGCTGAAGCTTTCTTT. It yields the protein CSVDRVGAEAFF.

The chain uses TRBV20-1 and TRBJ2-2, with TRBD1 matching over 7 bases. V was clipped by 4 bases and J by 0 bases; unmatched bases: 11. Germline V gene sequence: CDR1 DFQATT, CDR2 SNEGSKA (reference sequence). The CDR3 has 17 amino acids. The CDR3 loop reads CSAKVEGARTNTGELFF. The CDR3 nucleotides read TGCAGTGCTAAAGTTGAGGGGGCAAGAACGAACACCGGGGAGCTGTTTTTT.

Here the CDR3 reads CSVGQGAPYNEQFF. The DNA of the CDR3 is TGCAGCGTTGGACAGGGGGCACCCTACAATGAGCAGTTCTTC. The chain has TRBV29-1 and TRBJ2-1, with 10 positions matching TRBD1. J lost 2 bases, V lost 4 bases, and 2 bases had no gene match. This CDR3 spans 14 amino acids. Germline values: CDR1 SQVTM, CDR2 ANQGSEA.

This chain uses TRBV6-5 with TRBJ2-5, with D unclear. The DNA end favors TRBJ2-7, so the J call may be wrong. The germline V gene has CDR1 MNHEY and CDR2 SVGAGI. The length of the CDR3 is 13 residues. CDR3 sequence (DNA): TGTGCCAGCAGTTACTCTCAAATTTACGAGCAGTACTTC. This translates into CASSYSQIYEQYF.

V usage is TRBV29-1 and J usage is TRBJ1-2; the D is unclear. The CDR3 covers 12 residues. Between the trimmed V and J ends, which lost 4 bases and 2 bases, there was a span of 8 bases. CDR1 is SQVTM, CDR2 ANQGSEA, per germline. The CDR3 reads CSVGAANYGYTF. The DNA for the CDR3 is TGCAGCGTTGGGGCGGCCAACTATGGCTACACCTTC. The full variable domain, rest sourced from reference TRBV29-1 and TRBJ1-2, is SAVISQKPSRDICQRGTSLTIQCQVDSQVTMMFWYRQQPGQSLTLIATANQGSEATYESGFVIDKFPISRPNLTFSTLTVSNMSPEDSSIYLCSVGAANYGYTFGSGTRLTVV.

This clonotype appeared a few times. The rearrangement links TRBV12-3 or TRBV12-4 to TRBJ2-7; the D is unclear. CDR3 size: 11 residues. Trimming cost V 5 bases and J 3 bases, with 5 bases left between them. This CDR3 is CASSHFYEQYF. Written as DNA, the CDR3 is TGTGCCAGCAGTCACTTCTACGAGCAGTACTTC.

Only a few counts were recorded for this clonotype. The chain joins TRBV5-1 to TRBJ2-2; D not resolved. V was trimmed by 0 bases and J by 3 bases, leaving 3 bases between them. Germline V gene data show CDR1 as SGHRS and CDR2 as YFSETQ. The CDR3 sequence is 13 residues long. CDR3 in DNA: TGCGCCAGCAGCTTGGACCACACCGGGGAGCTGTTTTTT. Its translation is CASSLDHTGELFF. Supplemented by reference TRBV5-1 and TRBJ2-2, the full variable domain reads KAGVTQTPRYLIKTRGQQVTLSCSPISGHRSVSWYQQTPGQGLQFLFEYFSETQRNKGNFPGRFSGRQFSNSRSEMNVSTLELGDSALYLCASSLDHTGELFFGEGSRLTVL.

At least ten counts were recorded for this clonotype. V and J are TRBV7-9 and TRBJ2-1; 10 bases are a match to TRBD2. The CDR3 has 16 amino acids. Losses at the gene ends were 5 bases for V and 2 bases for J; bases not matched to a gene: 6. The germline CDR1 and CDR2 sequences are SEHNR and FQNEAQ (reference sequence). The CDR3 DNA sequence: TGTGCCAGCAGCCTTAAGCGGGAGGGCACCTACAATGAGCAGTTCTTC. It is translated as CASSLKREGTYNEQFF.

In its sample, this clonotype was seen a few times. The rearrangement uses TRBV20-1 and TRBJ2-1, with 9 bases that match TRBD2. Germline loops: CDR1 DFQATT, CDR2 SNEGSKA (reference sequence). The CDR3 spans 13 residues. Trimming at V came to 5 bases and at J to 2 bases, leaving 1 base not matched to a gene. The CDR3 DNA reads TGCAGTGCTGTAGCGGGGGCCTACAATGAGCAGTTCTTC. Translated, it gives CSAVAGAYNEQFF.

This clonotype turned up a few times. The chain is built from TRBV5-1 and TRBJ2-1, with 7 bases lining up with TRBD1. Germline CDR1 reads SGHRS; CDR2 reads YFSETQ. This CDR3 region has 14 residues. The V gene end was trimmed by 4 bases and the J gene end by 13 bases; junction bases not matched to a gene: 14. The DNA for the CDR3 is TGCGCCAGCAGCGCACCCGACAGGGATTCATCTCAGTTCTTC. Translation: CASSAPDRDSSQFF.

Remarks on this clonotype: An end of the junction does not agree with germline; a read error may underlie this. The CDR3 here is CASGQDPQGLAEPQGFSYEQYF. In DNA, the CDR3 is TGCGCCAGCGGCCAAGATCCCCAAGGACTAGCGGAGCCCCAGGGTTTCTCCTACGAGCAGTACTTC. This chain uses TRBV4-3 with TRBJ2-7, with 10 bases aligning to TRBD2. Looked up from germline, CDR1 is LGHNA and CDR2 is YSLEER. The length of the CDR3 is 22 residues.

This clonotype was found a few times. For the CDR3, the DNA is TGTGCCAGCAGCTCTCCAGAGCGGGGATACAATGAGCAGTTCTTC. Residues: CASSSPERGYNEQFF. The rearrangement uses TRBV7-2 and TRBJ2-1, with 7 nucleotides matching TRBD2. The CDR3 is made up of 15 amino acids. Germline trimming cut 4 bases from V and 4 bases from J; bases unmatched to any gene: 7. The germline V gene encodes CDR1 SGHTA and CDR2 FQGNSA.

The chain links TRBV5-1 to TRBJ2-3, with 9 nucleotides matching TRBD2. There are 16 residues in the CDR3. Germline V gene data show CDR1 as SGHRS and CDR2 as YFSETQ. V lost 4 bases and J lost 3; bases outside the gene matches: 9. In DNA, the CDR3 is TGCGCCAGCAGCGAAGGGATAGCGGGGGTAACAGATACGCAGTATTTT. Protein: CASSEGIAGVTDTQYF.

This clonotype showed up just a few times. J is TRBJ2-4 and V is TRBV30, with 11 bases lining up with TRBD1. There are 13 residues in the CDR3. J was trimmed by 6 bases and V by 8 bases; bases with no gene match: 6. CDR1 GTSNPN and CDR2 SVGIG come from the germline V gene (reference sequence). CDR3 bases: TGTGCCCTTCGGACAGGGGGCTTAAACATTCAGTACTTC. It is translated as CALRTGGLNIQYF.

This clonotype turned up a few times. The V call is TRBV5-6, the J call TRBJ1-2; D gene ambiguous. This CDR3 spans 13 amino acids. V shed 0 bases and J shed 6 bases, with 9 bases lying between them. Germline V CDR1 and CDR2: SGHDT, YYEEEE. In DNA, the CDR3 is TGTGCCAGCAGCTTGGGGTTCGGGGATGGCTACACCTTC. Translated, it gives CASSLGFGDGYTF. Supplemented by reference TRBV5-6 and TRBJ1-2, the full variable domain reads DAGVTQSPTHLIKTRGQQVTLRCSPKSGHDTVSWYQQALGQGPQFIFQYYEEEERQRGNFPDRFSGHQFPNYSSELNVNALLLGDSALYLCASSLGFGDGYTFGSGTRLTVV.

This clonotype was detected a few times. The V gene is TRBV29-1, the J gene TRBJ2-3; D is uncertain. The CDR3 has 12 amino acids. Germline V lookup: CDR1 SQVTM, CDR2 ANQGSEA. The V end lost 3 bases, the J end lost 3 bases, and 7 bases lay between the germline ends. The CDR3 spells CSVDWQTDTQYF. In DNA, the CDR3 is TGCAGCGTTGATTGGCAGACAGATACGCAGTATTTT.